These 31 T cell receptor beta chains came from one sample sequenced in a study of blood T cell repertoires in COVID-19. Sequencing used immunoSEQ multiplex PCR; TCRdb keeps in-frame clones, though not all of them. The sample yields about 130,000 clones, 70% to 90% seen once. What was sequenced was peripheral blood. Receptor source: a human donor in a cohort sampled during active COVID-19.

In its sample, this clone was seen a few times. The chain couples TRBV30 to TRBJ2-2; TRBD2 matches at 10 bases. Germline V lookup: CDR1 GTSNPN, CDR2 SVGIG (reference sequence). The CDR3 contains 17 residues. J gave up 4 bases and V 0 bases, and 8 bases lay outside the gene matches. CDR3 sequence: CAWSVTVVAGGTGELFF. The CDR3 DNA reads as TGTGCCTGGAGTGTAACGGTGGTAGCGGGGGGCACCGGGGAGCTGTTTTTT.

The chain links TRBV23-1 to TRBJ2-2; a weak D match, TRBD2 (5 bases). TRBV23-1 is an ORF for which the function is uncertain. This CDR3 region has 16 residues. The germline V and J ends were trimmed by 0 bases and 4 bases, with 12 bases remaining between them. CDR3 amino acids: CASSQSGAMGTGELFF. The CDR3 DNA sequence: TGCGCCAGCAGTCAATCGGGAGCCATGGGCACCGGGGAGCTGTTTTTT.

The rearrangement joins TRBV2 to TRBJ2-5; D is uncertain. The CDR3 spans 15 residues. Trimming cost V 0 bases and J 1 base, with 9 bases left between them. Germline V gene sequence: CDR1 SNHLY, CDR2 FYNNEI. CDR3 loop: CASSEARASQETQYF. The CDR3 DNA sequence: TGTGCCAGCAGTGAAGCGCGTGCAAGCCAAGAGACCCAGTACTTC. Filled out from reference TRBV2 and TRBJ2-5, the complete variable domain reads EPEVTQTPSHQVTQMGQEVILRCVPISNHLYFYWYRQILGQKVEFLVSFYNNEISEKSEIFDDQFSVERPDGSNFTLKIRSTKLEDSAMYFCASSEARASQETQYFGPGTRLLVL.

A word on this clone: A junction boundary mismatches the germline segment, possibly from a read error. CDR3 residues: CASSQGQGARKGAF. CDR3 sequence (DNA): TGTGCCAGCAGCCAAGGACAGGGGGCGCGAAAAGGGGCCTTC. The chain couples TRBV3-1 (or the pseudogene TRBV3-2) to TRBJ1-2; 10 bases line up with TRBD1. From germline, CDR1 is LGHDT and CDR2 YNNKEL (reference sequence). CDR3 length: 14 residues.

The chain uses TRBV19 and TRBJ1-1, with TRBD1 matching 7 bases. The length of the CDR3 is 14 residues. J gave up 4 bases and V 5 bases, and 7 bases lay outside the gene matches. The V gene's germline CDR1 is LNHDA and CDR2 SQIVND (reference sequence). The CDR3 protein is CASSPTWTGTEAFF. CDR3 in DNA: TGTGCCAGTAGTCCAACCTGGACAGGCACTGAAGCTTTCTTT.

This chain joins TRBV3-1 (or the pseudogene TRBV3-2) and TRBJ1-6, with 10 bases fitting TRBD1. V dropped 4 bases and J dropped 11; count of bases not matched to a gene: 8. Germline V gene lookup returns CDR1 LGHDT and CDR2 YNNKEL (reference sequence). This CDR3 is built from 15 residues. The chain's CDR3 is CASSPPTGGSTPLHF. In nucleotides, the CDR3 is TGTGCCAGCAGCCCTCCGACAGGGGGCTCGACACCCCTCCACTTT.

The V and J genes are TRBV4-2 and TRBJ1-2, with 8 bases aligning to TRBD1. The germline CDR1 and CDR2 sequences are LGHNA and YNFKEQ. Trimming cost V 0 bases and J 7 bases; bases outside gene matches: 10. The CDR3 runs 16 residues. CDR3 amino acids: CASSQENRGNSVGYTF. CDR3 DNA sequence: TGTGCCAGCAGCCAAGAAAACAGGGGGAATTCAGTTGGCTACACCTTC.

This rearrangement joins TRBV3-1 (or the pseudogene TRBV3-2) to TRBJ1-1; 8 bases are a match to TRBD1. V shed 3 bases and J 0 bases; nucleotides not matched to a gene: 6. The CDR3 has 16 amino acids. The germline V gene encodes CDR1 LGHDT and CDR2 YNNKEL (reference sequence). This CDR3 is CASSQRGQEMNTEAFF. The CDR3 bases are TGTGCCAGCAGCCAGAGGGGACAGGAGATGAACACTGAAGCTTTCTTT.

This clone was seen just once. The rearrangement uses TRBV28 and TRBJ1-2; no clear D. V was cut by 6 bases and J by 2 bases, with 13 bases left in between. The CDR3 is 14 residues long. Germline CDR1 and CDR2: MDHEN and SYDVKM. The CDR3 sequence is CASSSNEVNYGYTF. As DNA, the CDR3 is TGTGCCAGCAGCTCTAATGAGGTAAACTATGGCTACACCTTC.

The V gene is TRBV15, the J gene TRBJ1-2; weak D call: TRBD1 (5 bases). V was trimmed by 0 bases and J by 1 base, leaving 9 bases between them. CDR1 LNHNV and CDR2 YYDKDF come from the germline V gene (reference sequence). The CDR3 extends over 15 amino acids. CDR3 region: CATSRDRQINYGYTF. The CDR3, as DNA: TGTGCCACCAGCAGAGATCGACAGATTAACTATGGCTACACCTTC.

The rearrangement uses TRBV5-1 and TRBJ2-7; maybe TRBD1 (5 bases). Trimming took 4 bases from V and 5 from J, leaving 16 bases between them. The CDR3 covers 14 residues. The V gene's germline CDR1 is SGHRS and CDR2 YFSETQ. CDR3 nucleotides: TGCGCCAGCAGCCAGGACACCTCCGTACACGAGCAGTACTTC. Protein sequence: CASSQDTSVHEQYF.

J is TRBJ1-6 and V is TRBV12-3 or TRBV12-4, with D unresolved. The length of the CDR3 is 13 residues. The V end lost 3 bases, the J end lost 11 bases, and 11 bases lay between the germline ends. The CDR3 nucleotides are TGTGCCAGCAGTTTCTCGAGGGCCGCACCCCTCCACTTT. The encoded protein is CASSFSRAAPLHF.

The chain combines TRBV11-2 with TRBJ1-2; tentative D call: TRBD1 (6 bases). The germline V gene encodes CDR1 SGHAT and CDR2 FQNNGV. This CDR3 comprises 13 residues. V was clipped by 1 base and J by 5 bases, with 8 bases between them. CDR3 bases: TGTGCCAGCAGCTTAGGAGGGGGATATGGCTACACCTTC. Protein product: CASSLGGGYGYTF.

The chain combines TRBV3-1 (or the pseudogene TRBV3-2) with TRBJ1-3, with 10 bases fitting TRBD1. The CDR3 loop spans 17 amino acids. With V trimmed by 5 bases and J by 0 bases, 7 bases remained unmatched. Germline V lookup: CDR1 LGHDT, CDR2 YNNKEL (reference sequence). The CDR3 coding sequence is TGTGCCAGCAGCACTTGGACAGGGGGGCCCTCTGGAAACACCATATATTTT. Its translation is CASSTWTGGPSGNTIYF.

The chain's CDR3 is CASSWGTPGRPLHF. The CDR3 DNA is TGTGCCAGCAGCTGGGGGACACCTGGACGACCCCTCCACTTT. The rearrangement links TRBV6-2 or TRBV6-3 to TRBJ1-6; D may be TRBD1 (6 bases). Germline CDR1 and CDR2: MNHEY and SVGEGT. Trimming shortened V by 6 bases and J by 12 bases, and 18 bases separated the two germline ends. The length of the CDR3 is 14 residues.

The rearrangement uses TRBV6-6 and TRBJ1-1, with TRBD1 matching over 9 bases. Germline CDR1 and CDR2: MNHNY and SVGAGI (reference sequence). The V and J ends lost 4 bases and 5 bases, in that order; junction bases with no gene match: 11. This CDR3 region has 16 residues. CDR3: CASSSYLTGGETEAFF. The DNA of the CDR3 is TGTGCCAGCAGTTCTTACCTGACAGGGGGAGAGACTGAAGCTTTCTTT.

This chain links TRBV27 with TRBJ2-7; maybe TRBD2 (6 bases). Trimming took off 7 bases at V and 4 bases at J, with 20 bases between the two ends. The germline CDR1 and CDR2 sequences are MNHEY and SMNVEV (reference sequence). This CDR3 is 15 amino acids long. CDR3 region: CASTSLVGGLYEQYF. The DNA for the CDR3 is TGTGCCAGCACTTCCCTCGTGGGGGGACTTTACGAGCAGTACTTC.

DNA of the CDR3: TGTGCCAGCAGCTTTATAGCCGGGGGGGAACACTATGGCTACACCTTC. This gives the protein CASSFIAGGEHYGYTF. This chain uses TRBV7-8 with TRBJ1-2; tentative D call: TRBD1 (5 bases). Trimming removed 3 bases at V and 3 bases at J, with 17 bases between. Germline V CDR1 and CDR2: SGHVS, FQNEAQ. The CDR3 is 16 amino acids.

The CDR3 DNA sequence: TGTGCCAGCAGTTATAGTTATCGGGATCAGCCCCAGCATTTT. This translates into CASSYSYRDQPQHF. The rearrangement uses TRBV6-2 or TRBV6-3 and TRBJ1-5; D gene unclear. CDR1 is MNHEY, CDR2 SVGEGT, per germline. Between the trimmed V and J ends, which lost 3 bases and 5 bases, there was a span of 11 bases. This CDR3 is built from 14 residues.

In this sample, this clone turned up a few times. This chain links TRBV7-8 with TRBJ2-2, with 7 bases fitting TRBD1. Germline loops: CDR1 SGHVS, CDR2 FQNEAQ. The CDR3 is 15 residues long. The V gene end was trimmed by 6 bases and the J gene end by 1 base; junction bases not matched to a gene: 5. The CDR3 coding sequence is TGTGCCAGCAGAAACAGGGGCGGGAACACCGGGGAGCTGTTTTTT. It translates to CASRNRGGNTGELFF.

This rearrangement joins TRBV5-4 to TRBJ1-2; possible D gene TRBD1, 6 bases. The CDR3 extends over 14 amino acids. Germline V gives CDR1 SGHNT, CDR2 YYREEE (reference sequence). Trimming took off 1 base at V and 7 bases at J, with 14 bases between the two ends. The DNA of the CDR3 is TGTGCCAGCAGCTTGCCGGGGGGGCTGGCTGGCTACACCTTC. Encoded protein: CASSLPGGLAGYTF.

In this sample, this clone turned up once. This rearrangement joins TRBV3-1 (or the pseudogene TRBV3-2) to TRBJ2-7, with TRBD1 identical over 7 bases. Germline loops: CDR1 LGHDT, CDR2 YNNKEL (reference sequence). The CDR3 covers 14 residues. The V segment lost 5 bases and the J segment 4 bases; nucleotides outside the gene matches: 8. CDR3 in DNA: TGTGCCAGCAGCTTGGAGAGGGGGCATTACGAGCAGTACTTC. It yields the protein CASSLERGHYEQYF.

The CDR3 sequence is CASSFTLAGRNEQFF. The CDR3 bases are TGTGCCAGCAGCTTCACGCTAGCGGGGCGGAATGAGCAGTTCTTC. The V gene is TRBV13, the J gene TRBJ2-1, with TRBD2 matching over 9 bases. With 3 bases clipped from V and 7 bases from J, the junction kept 7 bases outside the gene matches. The CDR3 is 15 amino acids. The germline gives CDR1 PRHDT, CDR2 FYEKMQ (reference sequence).

This clone has at least ten counts. The chain has TRBV7-9 and TRBJ2-7; 8 bases are a match to TRBD1. Germline lookup yields CDR1 SEHNR and CDR2 FQNEAQ (reference sequence). The CDR3 is made up of 15 amino acids. V was clipped by 3 bases and J by 5 bases; unmatched bases: 9. In DNA form, the CDR3 reads TGTGCCAGCAGCTTTTCCGGGCAGGGGGCGAACGAGCAGTACTTC. This encodes CASSFSGQGANEQYF.

In DNA, the CDR3 is TGTGCCAGCAGCCAAGACTTGAACACCGGGGAGCTGTTTTTT. Residues: CASSQDLNTGELFF. The chain uses TRBV14 and TRBJ2-2; unclear D gene. Germline V CDR1 and CDR2: SGHDN, FVKESK. This CDR3 is 14 amino acids long. V dropped 0 bases and J dropped 1 base, with 3 bases sitting between them. The whole variable domain, filled in from reference TRBV14 and TRBJ2-2, reads EAGVTQFPSHSVIEKGQTVTLRCDPISGHDNLYWYRRVMGKEIKFLLHFVKESKQDESGMPNNRFLAERTGGTYSTLKVQPAELEDSGVYFCASSQDLNTGELFFGEGSRLTVL.

This clone is a singleton in its sample. The V and J genes are TRBV2 and TRBJ2-7; D is undetermined. This CDR3 is built from 14 residues. V gave up 1 base and J gave up 1 base, with 8 bases separating them. Germline CDR1 and CDR2: SNHLY and FYNNEI. The CDR3: CASSEEPGSYEQYF. In DNA, the CDR3 is TGTGCCAGCAGTGAAGAGCCGGGTTCCTACGAGCAGTACTTC.

The V gene is TRBV7-8, the J gene TRBJ1-4; D uncertain. Trimming took 0 bases from V and 3 from J, leaving 8 bases between them. The CDR3 loop spans 15 amino acids. The germline V gene encodes CDR1 SGHVS and CDR2 FQNEAQ. CDR3 sequence: CASSLAPGPNEKLFF. The CDR3 coding sequence is TGTGCCAGCAGCTTAGCCCCAGGCCCTAATGAAAAACTGTTTTTT.

CDR3 nucleotides: TGCGCCAGCAGCGGGACTAGCGGGGGGGGGAGCTCCTACGAGCAGTACTTC. This encodes CASSGTSGGGSSYEQYF. This rearrangement joins TRBV10-1 to TRBJ2-7; 16 bases are a match to TRBD2. The germline V gene encodes CDR1 WNHNN and CDR2 SYGVQD (reference sequence). V shed 6 bases, J shed 0 bases, and the junction held 5 bases outside the gene matches. There are 17 residues in the CDR3.

The rearrangement links TRBV5-1 to TRBJ2-2; D unclear. V lost 1 base, J lost 0 bases, and 7 bases lay in between. The CDR3 is 15 amino acids. Germline values: CDR1 SGHRS, CDR2 YFSETQ. The CDR3 here is CASSLRQANTGELFF. CDR3 DNA sequence: TGCGCCAGCAGCTTGCGACAAGCGAACACCGGGGAGCTGTTTTTT.

This clone came up a few times. The chain has TRBV12-3 or TRBV12-4 and TRBJ1-1; D is ambiguous. The CDR3 consists of 13 residues. Trimming took 6 bases from V and 7 from J, leaving 15 bases between them. The CDR3 region is CASRPTTAHEAFF. CDR3 in DNA: TGTGCCAGCAGACCTACTACGGCACATGAAGCTTTCTTT.

The rearrangement links TRBV7-2 to TRBJ2-3, with D possibly matching TRBD2 (6 bases). The CDR3 is made up of 15 amino acids. Germline values: CDR1 SGHTA, CDR2 FQGNSA. V lost 7 bases, J lost 0 bases, and 14 bases lay in between. CDR3 DNA sequence: TGTGCCAGCATCCGGAGGGCCGGCAGCACAGATACGCAGTATTTT. Protein product: CASIRRAGSTDTQYF.